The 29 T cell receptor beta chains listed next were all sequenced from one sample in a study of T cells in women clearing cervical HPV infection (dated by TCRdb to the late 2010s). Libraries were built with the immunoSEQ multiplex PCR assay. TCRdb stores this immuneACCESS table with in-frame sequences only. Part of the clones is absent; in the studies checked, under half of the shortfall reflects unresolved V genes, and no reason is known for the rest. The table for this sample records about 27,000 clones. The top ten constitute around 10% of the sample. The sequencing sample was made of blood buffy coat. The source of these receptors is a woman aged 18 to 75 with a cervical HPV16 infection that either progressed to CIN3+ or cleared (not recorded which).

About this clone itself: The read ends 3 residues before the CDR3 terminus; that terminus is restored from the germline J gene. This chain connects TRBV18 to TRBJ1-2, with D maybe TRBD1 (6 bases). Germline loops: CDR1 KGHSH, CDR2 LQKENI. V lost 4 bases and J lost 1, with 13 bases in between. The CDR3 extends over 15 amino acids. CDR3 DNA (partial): TGTGCCAGCTCACGGGCAGCACAGGGTAACTATGGC. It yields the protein CASSRAAQGNYG. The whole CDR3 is CASSRAAQGNYGYTF.

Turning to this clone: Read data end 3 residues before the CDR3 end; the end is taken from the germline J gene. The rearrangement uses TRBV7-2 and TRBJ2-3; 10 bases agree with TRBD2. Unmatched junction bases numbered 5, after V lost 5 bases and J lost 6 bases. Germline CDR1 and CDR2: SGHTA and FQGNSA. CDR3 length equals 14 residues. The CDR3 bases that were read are TGTGCCAGCAGCATGCTTAGCGGGAGGGATACG. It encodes CASSMLSGRDT. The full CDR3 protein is CASSMLSGRDTQYF. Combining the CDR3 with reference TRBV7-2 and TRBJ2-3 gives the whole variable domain GAGVSQSPSNKVTEKGKDVELRCDPISGHTALYWYRQSLGQGLEFLIYFQGNSAPDKSGLPSDRFSAERTGGSVSTLTIQRTQQEDSAVYLCASSMLSGRDTQYFGPGTRLTVL.

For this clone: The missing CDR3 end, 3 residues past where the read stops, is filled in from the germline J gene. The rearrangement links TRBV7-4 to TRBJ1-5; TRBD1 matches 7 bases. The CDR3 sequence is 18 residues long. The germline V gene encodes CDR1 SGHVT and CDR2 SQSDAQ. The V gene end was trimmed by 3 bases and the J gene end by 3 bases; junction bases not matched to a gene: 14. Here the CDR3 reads CASSFSPGGLPPNQPQHF. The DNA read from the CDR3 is TGTGCCAGCAGCTTCTCCCCAGGGGGTCTCCCCCCCAATCAGCCC.

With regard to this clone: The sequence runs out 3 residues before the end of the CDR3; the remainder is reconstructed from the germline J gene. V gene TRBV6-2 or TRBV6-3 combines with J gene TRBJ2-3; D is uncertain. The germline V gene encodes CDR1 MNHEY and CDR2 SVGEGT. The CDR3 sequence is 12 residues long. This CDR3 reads CASSYAETSQYF. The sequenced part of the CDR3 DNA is TGTGCCAGCAGTTACGCGGAAACCTCG.

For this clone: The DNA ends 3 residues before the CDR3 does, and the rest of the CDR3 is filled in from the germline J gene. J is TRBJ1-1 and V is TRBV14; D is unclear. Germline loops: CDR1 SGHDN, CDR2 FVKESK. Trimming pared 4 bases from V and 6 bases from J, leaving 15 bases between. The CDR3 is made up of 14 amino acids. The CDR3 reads CASSLGVWRAEAFF. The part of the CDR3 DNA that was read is TGTGCCAGCAGCCTCGGGGTTTGGAGGGCTGAA.

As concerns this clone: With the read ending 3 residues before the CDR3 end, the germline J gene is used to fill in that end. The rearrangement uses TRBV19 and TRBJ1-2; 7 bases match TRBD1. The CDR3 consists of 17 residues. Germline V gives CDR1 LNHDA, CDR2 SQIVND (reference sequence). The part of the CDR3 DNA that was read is TGTGCCAGTAGTATACGGGACAGCAGGCTAGCCAAAAACATC. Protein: CASSIRDSRLAKNI. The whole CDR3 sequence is CASSIRDSRLAKNIYTF.

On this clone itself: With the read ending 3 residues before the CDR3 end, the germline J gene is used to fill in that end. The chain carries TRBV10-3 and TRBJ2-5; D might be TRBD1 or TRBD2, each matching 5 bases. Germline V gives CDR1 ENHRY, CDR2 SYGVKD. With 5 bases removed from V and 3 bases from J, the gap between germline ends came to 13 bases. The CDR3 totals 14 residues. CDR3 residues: CAISIRQGEETQYF. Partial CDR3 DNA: TGTGCCATCAGTATCAGGCAGGGAGAAGAGACC.

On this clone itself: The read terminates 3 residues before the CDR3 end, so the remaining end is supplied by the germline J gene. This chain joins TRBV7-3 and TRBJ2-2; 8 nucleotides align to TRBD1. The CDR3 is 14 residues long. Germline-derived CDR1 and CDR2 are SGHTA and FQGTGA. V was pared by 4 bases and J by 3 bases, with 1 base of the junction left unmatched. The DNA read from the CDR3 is TGTGCCAGCAGCTCGACAGGGGACACCGGGGAG. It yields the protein CASSSTGDTGE. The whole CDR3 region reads CASSSTGDTGELFF.

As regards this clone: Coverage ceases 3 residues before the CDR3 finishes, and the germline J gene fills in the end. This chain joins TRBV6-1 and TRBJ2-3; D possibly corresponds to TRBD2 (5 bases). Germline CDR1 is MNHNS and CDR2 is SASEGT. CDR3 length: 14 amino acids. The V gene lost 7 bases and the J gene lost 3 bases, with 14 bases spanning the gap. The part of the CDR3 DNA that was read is TGTGCCAGCAAGGAAGCGCTAGCAACAGATACG. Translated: CASKEALATDT. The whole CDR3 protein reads CASKEALATDTQYF.

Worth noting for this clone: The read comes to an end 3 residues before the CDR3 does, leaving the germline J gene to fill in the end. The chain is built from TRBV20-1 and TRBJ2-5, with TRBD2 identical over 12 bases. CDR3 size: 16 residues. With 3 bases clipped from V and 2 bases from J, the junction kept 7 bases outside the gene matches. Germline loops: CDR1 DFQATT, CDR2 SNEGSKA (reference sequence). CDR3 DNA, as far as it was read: TGCAGTGCTAGTCGTCTAGCGGGAGGGCCACAAGAGACC. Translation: CSASRLAGGPQET. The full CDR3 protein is CSASRLAGGPQETQYF.

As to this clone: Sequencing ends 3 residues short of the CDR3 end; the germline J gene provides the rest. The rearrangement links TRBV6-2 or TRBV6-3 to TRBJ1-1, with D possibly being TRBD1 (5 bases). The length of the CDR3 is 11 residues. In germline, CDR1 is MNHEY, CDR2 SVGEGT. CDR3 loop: CASSYGGEAFF. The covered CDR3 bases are TGTGCCAGCAGTTACGGGGGGGAA.

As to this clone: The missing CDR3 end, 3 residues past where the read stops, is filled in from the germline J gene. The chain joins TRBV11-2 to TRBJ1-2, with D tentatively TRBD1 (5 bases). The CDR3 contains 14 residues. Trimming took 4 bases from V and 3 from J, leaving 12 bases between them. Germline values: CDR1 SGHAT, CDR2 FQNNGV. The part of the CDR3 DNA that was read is TGTGCCAGCAGCTCCCGGGGGACGGACTATGGC. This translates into CASSSRGTDYG. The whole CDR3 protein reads CASSSRGTDYGYTF.

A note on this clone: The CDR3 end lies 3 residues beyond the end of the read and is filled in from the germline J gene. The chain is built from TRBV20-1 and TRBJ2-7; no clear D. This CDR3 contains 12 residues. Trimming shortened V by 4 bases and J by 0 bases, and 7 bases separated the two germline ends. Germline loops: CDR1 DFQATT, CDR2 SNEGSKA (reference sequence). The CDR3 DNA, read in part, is TGCAGTGCTACGACAACCTCCTACGAG. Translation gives CSATTTSYE. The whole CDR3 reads CSATTTSYEQYF.

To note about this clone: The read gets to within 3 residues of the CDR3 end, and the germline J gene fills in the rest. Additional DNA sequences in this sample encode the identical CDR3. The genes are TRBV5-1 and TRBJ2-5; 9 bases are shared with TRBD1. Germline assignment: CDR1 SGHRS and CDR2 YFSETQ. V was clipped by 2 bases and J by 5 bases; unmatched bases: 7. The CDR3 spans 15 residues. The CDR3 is CASSFPGTGRETQYF. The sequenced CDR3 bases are TGCGCCAGCAGCTTCCCTGGGACAGGGAGGGAGACC.

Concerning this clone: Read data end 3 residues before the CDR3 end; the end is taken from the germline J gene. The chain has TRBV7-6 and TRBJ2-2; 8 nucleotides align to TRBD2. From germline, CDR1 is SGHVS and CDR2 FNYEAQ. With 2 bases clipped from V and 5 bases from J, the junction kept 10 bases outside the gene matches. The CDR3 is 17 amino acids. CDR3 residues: CASSLLRGGVRTGELFF. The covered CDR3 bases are TGTGCCAGCAGCTTACTACGGGGGGGCGTACGGACCGGGGAG. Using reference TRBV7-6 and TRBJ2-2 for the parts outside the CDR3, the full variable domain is GAGVSQSPRYKVTKRGQDVALRCDPISGHVSLYWYRQALGQGPEFLTYFNYEAQQDKSGLPNDRFSAERPEGSISTLTIQRTEQRDSAMYRCASSLLRGGVRTGELFFGEGSRLTVL.

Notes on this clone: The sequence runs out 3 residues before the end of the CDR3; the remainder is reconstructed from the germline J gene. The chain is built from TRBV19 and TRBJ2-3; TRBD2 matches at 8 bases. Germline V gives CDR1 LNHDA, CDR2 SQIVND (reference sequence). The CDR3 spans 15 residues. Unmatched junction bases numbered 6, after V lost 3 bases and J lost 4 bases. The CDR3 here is CASSMAWTSPDTQYF. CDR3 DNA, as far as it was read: TGTGCCAGTAGTATGGCGTGGACTAGCCCAGATACG. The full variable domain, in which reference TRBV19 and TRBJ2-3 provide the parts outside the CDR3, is DGGITQSPKYLFRKEGQNVTLSCEQNLNHDAMYWYRQDPGQGLRLIYYSQIVNDFQKGDIAEGYSVSREKKESFPLTVTSAQKNPTAFYLCASSMAWTSPDTQYFGPGTRLTVL.

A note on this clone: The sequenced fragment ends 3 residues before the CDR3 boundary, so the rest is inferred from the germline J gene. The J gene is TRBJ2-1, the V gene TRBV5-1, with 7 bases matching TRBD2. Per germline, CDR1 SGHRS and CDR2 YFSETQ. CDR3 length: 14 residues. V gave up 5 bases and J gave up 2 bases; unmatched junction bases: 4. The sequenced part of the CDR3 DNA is TGCGCCAGCAGGCGGGAGAATCCCTACAATGAG. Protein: CASRRENPYNE. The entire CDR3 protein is CASRRENPYNEQFF.

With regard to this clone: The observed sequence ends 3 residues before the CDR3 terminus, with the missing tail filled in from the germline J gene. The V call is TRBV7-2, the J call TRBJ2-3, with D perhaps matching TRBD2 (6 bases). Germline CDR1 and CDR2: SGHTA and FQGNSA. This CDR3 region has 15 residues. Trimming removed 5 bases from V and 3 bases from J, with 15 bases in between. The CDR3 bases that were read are TGTGCCAGCAGCACCCGGCGGGGCCGAACAGATACG. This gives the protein CASSTRRGRTDT. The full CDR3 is CASSTRRGRTDTQYF.

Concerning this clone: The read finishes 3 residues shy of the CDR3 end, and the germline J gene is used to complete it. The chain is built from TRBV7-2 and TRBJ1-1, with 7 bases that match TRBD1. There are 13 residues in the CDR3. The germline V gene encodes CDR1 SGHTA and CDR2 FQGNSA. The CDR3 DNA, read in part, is TGTGCCAGCAGCCCGTACAGGGGTAGGGAC. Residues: CASSPYRGRD. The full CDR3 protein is CASSPYRGRDAFF.

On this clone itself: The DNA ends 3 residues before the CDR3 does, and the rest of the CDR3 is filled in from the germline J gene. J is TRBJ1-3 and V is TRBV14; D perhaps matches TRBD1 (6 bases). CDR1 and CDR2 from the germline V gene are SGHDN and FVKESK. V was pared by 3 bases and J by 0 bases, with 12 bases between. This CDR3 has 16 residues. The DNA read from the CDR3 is TGTGCCAGCAGCCAGGCCGGGACAAGCTCTGGAAACACC. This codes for CASSQAGTSSGNT. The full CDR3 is CASSQAGTSSGNTIYF.

The CDR3 DNA, read in part, is TGTGCCAGCAGCTTGGCCGCCAGGGGGCAGCAAGGC. Translated: CASSLAARGQQG. The entire CDR3 is CASSLAARGQQGYTF. V gene TRBV5-6 combines with J gene TRBJ1-2; the match to TRBD1 covers 8 bases. The DNA ends 3 residues before the CDR3 does, and the rest of the CDR3 is filled in from the germline J gene. The CDR3 covers 15 residues. The germline V gene encodes CDR1 SGHDT and CDR2 YYEEEE.

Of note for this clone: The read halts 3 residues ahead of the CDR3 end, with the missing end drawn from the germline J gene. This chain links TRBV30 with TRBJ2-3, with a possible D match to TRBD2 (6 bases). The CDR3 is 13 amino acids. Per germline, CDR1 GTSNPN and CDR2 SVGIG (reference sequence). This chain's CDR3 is CAWSGAGKETQYF. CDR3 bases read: TGTGCCTGGAGTGGGGCGGGAAAAGAGACG.

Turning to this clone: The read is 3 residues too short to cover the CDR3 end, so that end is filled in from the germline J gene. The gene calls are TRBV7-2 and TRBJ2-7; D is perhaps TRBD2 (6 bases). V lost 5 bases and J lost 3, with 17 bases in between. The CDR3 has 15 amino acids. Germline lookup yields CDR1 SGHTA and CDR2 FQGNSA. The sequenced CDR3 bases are TGTGCCAGCAGCATAAGACGGACGACTAGCTACGAG. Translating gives CASSIRRTTSYE. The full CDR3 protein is CASSIRRTTSYEQYF.

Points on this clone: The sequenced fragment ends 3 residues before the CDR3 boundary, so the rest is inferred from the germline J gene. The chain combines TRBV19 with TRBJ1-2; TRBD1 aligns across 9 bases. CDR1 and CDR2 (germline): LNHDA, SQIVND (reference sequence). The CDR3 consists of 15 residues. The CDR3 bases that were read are TGTGCCAGTAGCCTACGACAGGGGGACCCCTACGAC. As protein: CASSLRQGDPYD. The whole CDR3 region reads CASSLRQGDPYDYTF.

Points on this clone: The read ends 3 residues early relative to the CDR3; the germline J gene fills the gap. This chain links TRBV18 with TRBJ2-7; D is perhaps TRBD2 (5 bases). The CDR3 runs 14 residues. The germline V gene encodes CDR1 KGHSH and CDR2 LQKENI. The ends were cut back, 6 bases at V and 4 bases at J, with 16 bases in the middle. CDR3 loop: CASSDAPAGYEQYF. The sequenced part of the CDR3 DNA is TGTGCCAGCTCCGACGCCCCTGCGGGTTACGAG. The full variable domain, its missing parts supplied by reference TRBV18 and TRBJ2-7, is NAGVMQNPRHLVRRRGQEARLRCSPMKGHSHVYWYRQLPEEGLKFMVYLQKENIIDESGMPKERFSAEFPKEGPSILRIQQVVRGDSAAYFCASSDAPAGYEQYFGPGTRLTVT.

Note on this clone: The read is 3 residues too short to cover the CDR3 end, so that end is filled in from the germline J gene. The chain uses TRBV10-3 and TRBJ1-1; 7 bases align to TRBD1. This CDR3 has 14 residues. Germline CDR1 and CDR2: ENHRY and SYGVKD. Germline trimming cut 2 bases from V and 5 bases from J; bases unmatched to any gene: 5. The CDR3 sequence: CAISEQGGRTEAFF. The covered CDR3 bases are TGTGCCATCAGTGAGCAGGGGGGTCGGACTGAA.

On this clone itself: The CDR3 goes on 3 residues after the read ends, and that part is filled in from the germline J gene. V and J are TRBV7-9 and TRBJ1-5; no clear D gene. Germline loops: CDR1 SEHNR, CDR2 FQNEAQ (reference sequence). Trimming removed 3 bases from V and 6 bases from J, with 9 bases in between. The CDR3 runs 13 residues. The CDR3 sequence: CASSFSVLQPQHF. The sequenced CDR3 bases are TGTGCCAGCAGCTTTTCCGTACTTCAGCCC.

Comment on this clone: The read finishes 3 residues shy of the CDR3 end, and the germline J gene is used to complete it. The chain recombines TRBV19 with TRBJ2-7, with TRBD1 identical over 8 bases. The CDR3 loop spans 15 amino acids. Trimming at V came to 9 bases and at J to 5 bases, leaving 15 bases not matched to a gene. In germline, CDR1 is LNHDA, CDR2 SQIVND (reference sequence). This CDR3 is CASKGRGRGPNEQYF. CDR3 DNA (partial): TGTGCCAGCAAGGGAAGAGGCAGGGGGCCCAACGAG.

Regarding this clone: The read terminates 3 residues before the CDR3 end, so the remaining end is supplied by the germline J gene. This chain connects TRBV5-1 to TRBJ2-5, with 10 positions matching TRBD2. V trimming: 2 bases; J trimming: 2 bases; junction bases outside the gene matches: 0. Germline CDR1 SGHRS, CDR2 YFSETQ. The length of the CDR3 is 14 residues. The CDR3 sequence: CASSLAGGQETQYF. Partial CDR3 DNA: TGCGCCAGCAGCTTAGCGGGGGGGCAAGAGACC.